Following are 19 T cell receptor beta chains from one sample sequenced in a study of blood T cells in healthy people across ages. The use of a sample-barcoded 5' primer and a J-beta primer mix characterized a second PCR of roughly 6 to 11 cycles. One entry per CDR3 protein results from TCRdb running MiXCR on the 5' RACE reads. There are 1.5 million to 2 million distinct CDR3 sequences in the sample; under 30% occur only once, and over 7% lies in the top ten. Sequencing input: blood. The receptors were sampled from a woman in her twenties or thirties in good health.

This clonotype has a count of ten or more. At one boundary the junction diverges from the germline segment, which might be a read error. The J gene is TRBJ2-7, the V gene TRBV29-1, with TRBD2 as a possible D gene (5 bases). The CDR3 spans 12 residues. The germline V gene encodes CDR1 SQVTM and CDR2 ANQGSEA. CDR3 nucleotides: TGCAGCGTTGAGGAGGAATCCTACGCGCAGTACTTC. This gives the protein CSVEEESYAQYF.

The chain uses TRBV7-2 and TRBJ2-3; TRBD2 matches 10 bases. This CDR3 spans 17 amino acids. Germline values: CDR1 SGHTA, CDR2 FQGNSA. With V trimmed by 1 base and J by 2 bases, 6 bases remained unmatched. This CDR3 is CASSLVGLADITDTQYF. CDR3 nucleotide sequence: TGTGCCAGCAGCTTAGTCGGACTAGCGGACATCACAGATACGCAGTATTTT.

Worth noting for this clonotype: This may be a read error: a much more frequent sequence differs by one nucleotide. The chain employs TRBV7-9 and TRBJ2-5, with TRBD2 identical over 8 bases. The J call may be wrong; the DNA end is better matched by TRBJ2-7. Germline V gene sequence: CDR1 SEHNR, CDR2 FQNEAQ (reference sequence). The CDR3 consists of 15 residues. The CDR3 DNA reads as TGTGCCAGCAGCCCCAGGGGAGCGGGGGCCTGCGAGCAGTACTTC. Amino acids: CASSPRGAGACEQYF.

There are a few counts of this clonotype. A read error may account for a junction end that differs from germline. The chain uses TRBV12-3 or TRBV12-4 and TRBJ2-1; 9 nucleotides agree with TRBD1. CDR3 length equals 14 residues. CDR3 coding DNA: TGTGCCAGCAGTACCTGGGACAGGGTCATCGAGCGGTTCTTC. As protein: CASSTWDRVIERFF.

The sample holds a few counts of this clonotype. The chain has TRBV5-1 and TRBJ1-2; D unclear. Trimming removed 7 bases from V and 8 bases from J, with 21 bases in between. The germline V gene has CDR1 SGHRS and CDR2 YFSETQ. The CDR3 is 14 residues long. The CDR3 bases are TGCGCCAGCGACCCAGGAGACGCTTTCGGCGGCTACACCTTC. The encoded protein is CASDPGDAFGGYTF.

About this clonotype: Germline is not matched at one junction end, which may reflect a read error. J is TRBJ1-2 and V is TRBV7-9; 8 bases fit TRBD1. The length of the CDR3 is 14 residues. Germline V lookup: CDR1 SEHNR, CDR2 FQNEAQ (reference sequence). The CDR3 is CASSLAGTGYGHTF. The CDR3 DNA sequence: TGTGCCAGCAGCTTAGCGGGGACAGGTTATGGCCACACCTTC. Combining the CDR3 with reference TRBV7-9 and TRBJ1-2 gives the whole variable domain DTGVSQNPRHKITKRGQNVTFRCDPISEHNRLYWYRQTLGQGPEFLTYFQNEAQLEKSRLLSDRFSAERPKGSFSTLEIQRTEQGDSAMYLCASSLAGTGYGHTFGSGTRLTVV.

The V and J genes are TRBV29-1 and TRBJ2-4; 8 bases are a match to TRBD1. The J call may not be correct, given that the DNA end is closer to TRBJ2-7. Germline values: CDR1 SQVTM, CDR2 ANQGSEA. The CDR3 length is 13 residues. Written as DNA, the CDR3 is TGCAGCGTTGACACAGGGGGACGGTACGAGCAGTACTTC. Residues: CSVDTGGRYEQYF.

This clonotype has more than one count but fewer than ten. The gene calls are TRBV3-1 and TRBJ2-1; 12 bases match TRBD2. The CDR3 is 17 amino acids. V gave up 0 bases and J gave up 8 bases; unmatched junction bases: 8. The germline V gene encodes CDR1 LGHDT and CDR2 YNNKEL (reference sequence). In DNA, the CDR3 is TGTGCCAGCAGCCAAGATCTAGTGACTAGCGGGAGCGATGAGCAGTTCTTC. Its protein product is CASSQDLVTSGSDEQFF.

This chain joins TRBV6-2 or TRBV6-3 and TRBJ1-2, with D possibly being TRBD1 (6 bases). The germline gives CDR1 MNHEY, CDR2 SVGEGT. Deletions cut 6 bases from V and 8 bases from J, with 22 bases between. CDR3 length equals 15 residues. For the CDR3, the DNA is TGTGCCAGCAGCCCTCTTCGGACAGTCGGTGGCGGCTACACCTTC. It codes for CASSPLRTVGGGYTF.

This clonotype was seen at least ten times. The V gene is TRBV29-1, the J gene TRBJ2-3, with D unresolved. The V and J ends lost 5 bases and 5 bases respectively, with 14 bases between them. The V gene's germline CDR1 is SQVTM and CDR2 ANQGSEA. CDR3 length: 13 residues. CDR3 loop: CSVCPPPGDTQYF. In DNA, the CDR3 is TGCAGCGTTTGCCCCCCTCCGGGAGATACGCAGTATTTT.

This clonotype was recorded many times. Germline and junction disagree at one end, which may indicate a read error. CDR3 protein: CASSPGQGATDTQYF. For the CDR3, the DNA is TGCGCCAGCAGCCCGGGACAGGGGGCAACAGATACGCAGTATTTT. The genes are TRBV7-9 and TRBJ2-3; 12 positions match TRBD1. This CDR3 is 15 amino acids long. Per the germline V gene, CDR1 is SEHNR and CDR2 is FQNEAQ (reference sequence).

This clonotype has ten or more counts. The chain uses TRBV12-3 or TRBV12-4 and TRBJ1-5; 7 bases match TRBD1. J was trimmed by 3 bases and V by 5 bases; bases with no gene match: 1. CDR3 length: 13 amino acids. CDR3 sequence (DNA): TGTGCCAGCAGTACAGGGGTCAATCAGCCCCAGCATTTT. Its protein product is CASSTGVNQPQHF.

V is TRBV5-1 and J is TRBJ2-4, with TRBD2 matching over 11 bases. The CDR3 contains 15 residues. After removal of 5 bases from V and 13 bases from J, the junction contained 14 bases not matched to a gene. The V gene's germline CDR1 is SGHRS and CDR2 YFSETQ. As DNA, the CDR3 is TGCGCCAGCAGGCCTAGCGGGGGGATTTACAATGAGCAGTACTTC. It translates to CASRPSGGIYNEQYF. Complete variable domain (other parts from reference TRBV5-1 and TRBJ2-4): KAGVTQTPRYLIKTRGQQVTLSCSPISGHRSVSWYQQTPGQGLQFLFEYFSETQRNKGNFPGRFSGRQFSNSRSEMNVSTLELGDSALYLCASRPSGGIYNEQYFGAGTRLSVL.

This clonotype has more than one count but fewer than ten. This rearrangement joins TRBV12-3 or TRBV12-4 to TRBJ2-2, with TRBD1 matching over 8 bases. The CDR3 sequence is 15 residues long. Trimming took 3 bases from V and 5 from J; bases not matched to a gene: 5. In nucleotides, the CDR3 is TGTGCCAGCAGTTTGCGCAGGGGGCGAACCGGGGAGCTGTTTTTT. As protein: CASSLRRGRTGELFF.

The chain is built from TRBV15 and TRBJ2-7; D assignment may be TRBD1 or TRBD2 (5 bases each). The CDR3 sequence is 14 residues long. Germline CDR1 and CDR2: LNHNV and YYDKDF (reference sequence). The CDR3 DNA follows: TGTGCTACCTCACAGGAGAGGGGTCCCTACGAGCAGTACTTC. Encoded protein: CATSQERGPYEQYF.

This clonotype was observed a handful of times. CDR3 loop: CSARLEAADTQYF. As DNA, the CDR3 is TGCAGTGCCCGTCTGGAAGCGGCAGATACGCAGTATTTT. The J gene is TRBJ2-3, the V gene TRBV20-1, with D perhaps matching TRBD2 (5 bases). V was trimmed by 6 bases and J by 4 bases, leaving 14 bases between them. CDR1 is DFQATT and CDR2 is SNEGSKA in the germline V gene (reference sequence). The CDR3 consists of 13 residues.

This clonotype has ten or more counts. The chain combines TRBV12-3 or TRBV12-4 with TRBJ1-5; maybe TRBD1 (5 bases). Trimming took off 6 bases at V and 0 bases at J, with 9 bases between the two ends. This CDR3 contains 14 residues. CDR3 nucleotide sequence: TGTGCCAGCAGCTTAAGGGGTAGCAATCAGCCCCAGCATTTT. Its translation is CASSLRGSNQPQHF.

The table lists this clonotype with a few counts. The chain has TRBV20-1 and TRBJ2-7, with TRBD1 matching 12 bases. The germline V gene has CDR1 DFQATT and CDR2 SNEGSKA (reference sequence). The CDR3 is 16 amino acids. J lost 8 bases, V lost 2 bases, and 13 bases had no gene match. DNA for the CDR3: TGCAGTGCTAGATCCACCGGGACAGGGGGCATCGACAAGCAGTACTTC. Protein: CSARSTGTGGIDKQYF.

This clonotype was seen only a few times. This CDR3 is CASSLEAQGTEQFF. The DNA of the CDR3 is TGTGCCAGCAGTTTAGAAGCTCAGGGTACCGAGCAGTTCTTC. V gene TRBV28 combines with J gene TRBJ2-1; weak D call: TRBD1 (5 bases). CDR1 is MDHEN, CDR2 SYDVKM, per germline. Deletions cut 2 bases from V and 10 bases from J, with 15 bases between. The CDR3 loop spans 14 amino acids.